This is a list of T cell receptor beta chains from one sample in a study of CD8 T cells in ankylosing spondylitis. A single record per CDR3 protein comes from TCRdb applying MiXCR to the 5' RACE reads. The sample carries about 200,000 distinct CDR3 sequences, roughly 13% recorded once. The sample was blood, either unsorted or a sorted T cell fraction (not recorded which). Receptors originate from a male donor with ankylosing spondylitis or in good health (not recorded which). Each CDR3 is given with its conserved first and last residue. D genes are given only for firm matches. Not every row has a clone size; where given, it reads once, few, many or a size class.

abundance: .; j_gene: TRBJ1-5; d_gene: .; v_gene: TRBV4-1; CDR3nt: TGCGCCAGCAGCCCTATCATCGGGGAGGGAGATTCTAATCAGCCCCAGCATTTT; CDR3aa: CASSPIIGEGDSNQPQHF
abundance: .; j_gene: TRBJ1-1; d_gene: TRBD1; v_gene: TRBV29-1; CDR3nt: TGCAGCGTTGCTGGGGACAGAAAACTTATGAACACTGAAGCTTTCTTT; CDR3aa: CSVAGDRKLMNTEAFF
abundance: few; j_gene: TRBJ2-3; d_gene: .; v_gene: TRBV4-2; CDR3nt: TGTGCCAGCAGCCGCAATGAGGACAGCACAGATACGCAGTATTTT; CDR3aa: CASSRNEDSTDTQYF
abundance: few; j_gene: TRBJ2-7; d_gene: .; v_gene: TRBV4-1; CDR3nt: TGTGCCAGCAGCCAAGATCGCACTTACGAGCAGTACTTC; CDR3aa: CASSQDRTYEQYF
abundance: .; j_gene: TRBJ2-7; d_gene: TRBD1; v_gene: TRBV4-2; CDR3nt: TGTGCCAGCAGCCAAGATAAGGGACAGTCCTACGAGCAGTACTTC; CDR3aa: CASSQDKGQSYEQYF
abundance: .; j_gene: TRBJ2-7; d_gene: TRBD2; v_gene: TRBV6-1; CDR3nt: TGTGCCAGCACCAAGGGGAGGGAGAGCTCCTACGAGCAGTACTTC; CDR3aa: CASTKGRESSYEQYF
abundance: .; j_gene: TRBJ2-7; d_gene: TRBD2; v_gene: TRBV14; CDR3nt: TGTGCCAGCAGCCCCCTAGGCGCTAGCGGACCAAACACCCAGTACTTC; CDR3aa: CASSPLGASGPNTQYF
abundance: many; j_gene: TRBJ1-1; d_gene: .; v_gene: TRBV20-1; CDR3nt: TGCAGTGCTAGAGATCGGCACCGAGGGTGGGCCGGCACTGAAGCTTTCTTT; CDR3aa: CSARDRHRGWAGTEAFF
abundance: .; j_gene: TRBJ1-6; d_gene: .; v_gene: TRBV2; CDR3nt: TGTGCCAGCAGTGAGGGAGGGGTTCTTGATTCACCCCTCCACTTT; CDR3aa: CASSEGGVLDSPLHF
abundance: .; j_gene: TRBJ2-6; d_gene: .; v_gene: TRBV5-8; CDR3nt: TGTGCCAGCAGCGCGGACGGGTACTCTGGGGCCAACGTCCTGACTTTC; CDR3aa: CASSADGYSGANVLTF
abundance: .; j_gene: TRBJ2-5; d_gene: .; v_gene: TRBV3-1; CDR3nt: TGTGCCAGCAGCCAAGAGGGACCTCAGGGGATCCAAGAGACCCAGTACTTC; CDR3aa: CASSQEGPQGIQETQYF
abundance: .; j_gene: TRBJ2-3; d_gene: TRBD1; v_gene: TRBV7-8; CDR3nt: TGTGCCAGCAGATCCGAGGGGGCGGTCGCTGATACGCAGTATTTT; CDR3aa: CASRSEGAVADTQYF
abundance: many; j_gene: TRBJ2-2; d_gene: .; v_gene: TRBV7-7; CDR3nt: TGTGCCAGCAGCTTAGGGGGTAACACCGGGGAGCTGTTTTTT; CDR3aa: CASSLGGNTGELFF
abundance: once; j_gene: TRBJ2-1; d_gene: TRBD2; v_gene: TRBV6-2/TRBV6-3; CDR3nt: TGTGCCAGCAGTGAGCGGACTAGCGGAAACAATGAGCAGTTCTTC; CDR3aa: CASSERTSGNNEQFF
abundance: .; j_gene: TRBJ2-7; d_gene: .; v_gene: TRBV5-1; CDR3nt: TGCGCCAGCAGCTTCGACCTGGGCGACGAGCAGTACTTC; CDR3aa: CASSFDLGDEQYF
abundance: few; j_gene: TRBJ2-3; d_gene: .; v_gene: TRBV6-5; CDR3nt: TGTGCCAGCAGTTACTCGCAGACCACAGATACGCAGTATTTT; CDR3aa: CASSYSQTTDTQYF
abundance: .; j_gene: TRBJ1-2; d_gene: .; v_gene: TRBV4-1; CDR3nt: TGCGCCAGCAGCCATGAGGGTTTAGGGTATGGCTACACCTTC; CDR3aa: CASSHEGLGYGYTF
abundance: .; j_gene: TRBJ2-3; d_gene: .; v_gene: TRBV6-4; CDR3nt: TGTGCCAGCAGTGACTCAGGCCAAGGTAGCACAGATACGCAGTATTTT; CDR3aa: CASSDSGQGSTDTQYF
abundance: .; j_gene: TRBJ1-2; d_gene: TRBD1; v_gene: TRBV29-1; CDR3nt: TGCAGCGCCCCGACAGGGACGAATGGCTACACCTTC; CDR3aa: CSAPTGTNGYTF
abundance: many; j_gene: TRBJ1-5; d_gene: .; v_gene: TRBV12-3/TRBV12-4; CDR3nt: TGTGCCAGCAGTTTAGTTGCAGGCAGGGGAATTCAGCCCCAGCATTTT; CDR3aa: CASSLVAGRGIQPQHF
abundance: many; j_gene: TRBJ1-1; d_gene: TRBD1; v_gene: TRBV4-1; CDR3nt: TGCGCCAGCAGCCAAGGACAGGGGGACACTGAAGCTTTCTTT; CDR3aa: CASSQGQGDTEAFF
abundance: .; j_gene: TRBJ2-7; d_gene: .; v_gene: TRBV19; CDR3nt: TGTGCCAGTAGTATAGGTGGATCGACTCGGTACGAGCAGTACTTC; CDR3aa: CASSIGGSTRYEQYF
abundance: many; j_gene: TRBJ2-1; d_gene: .; v_gene: TRBV5-1; CDR3nt: TGCGCCAGCAGTTTTCACTACCGTAACAATGAGCAGTTCTTC; CDR3aa: CASSFHYRNNEQFF
abundance: .; j_gene: TRBJ2-3; d_gene: .; v_gene: TRBV27; CDR3nt: TGTGCCAGCAGTCCCTTTTTCACAGATACGCAGTATTTT; CDR3aa: CASSPFFTDTQYF
abundance: .; j_gene: TRBJ2-3; d_gene: TRBD2; v_gene: TRBV5-6; CDR3nt: TGTGCCAGCAGCTTCGGGACTAGCGGGAGTACAGATACGCAGTATTTT; CDR3aa: CASSFGTSGSTDTQYF
abundance: .; j_gene: TRBJ2-1; d_gene: TRBD1; v_gene: TRBV2; CDR3nt: TGTGCCAGCACTGCCCGACCGGGACAGATGGACAATGAGCAGTTCTTC; CDR3aa: CASTARPGQMDNEQFF
abundance: .; j_gene: TRBJ2-2; d_gene: TRBD2; v_gene: TRBV27; CDR3nt: TGTGCCACCAAGTGGGGGGGAGGGCCCATCACCGGGGAGCTGTTTTTT; CDR3aa: CATKWGGGPITGELFF
abundance: .; j_gene: TRBJ2-7; d_gene: TRBD1; v_gene: TRBV30; CDR3nt: TGTGCCTGGGGTAAGGGACAGGGGGCCTACGAGCAGTACTTC; CDR3aa: CAWGKGQGAYEQYF
abundance: many; j_gene: TRBJ2-2; d_gene: .; v_gene: TRBV11-2; CDR3nt: TGTGCCAGCATCAAGAGAGACACCGGGGAGCTGTTTTTT; CDR3aa: CASIKRDTGELFF
abundance: few; j_gene: TRBJ2-7; d_gene: .; v_gene: TRBV14; CDR3nt: TGTGCCAGCAGCCCCCAATTGACCCCCACCTACGAGCAGTACTTC; CDR3aa: CASSPQLTPTYEQYF
abundance: .; j_gene: TRBJ1-2; d_gene: TRBD1; v_gene: TRBV4-1; CDR3nt: TGCGCCAGCAGCCAAGGGACAGGGGATAACTATGGCTACACCTTC; CDR3aa: CASSQGTGDNYGYTF
abundance: few; j_gene: TRBJ2-1; d_gene: TRBD1; v_gene: TRBV25-1; CDR3nt: TGTGCCAGCAGTACCGGGACAGGGGATCCCAATGAGCAGTTCTTC; CDR3aa: CASSTGTGDPNEQFF
abundance: .; j_gene: TRBJ2-1; d_gene: .; v_gene: TRBV6-1; CDR3nt: TGTGCCAGCAGAGAGAACTCTCGGTTCTTC; CDR3aa: CASRENSRFF
abundance: few; j_gene: TRBJ2-7; d_gene: .; v_gene: TRBV6-2/TRBV6-3; CDR3nt: TGTGCCAGCAGTTACCCGGGGGCAGGCACCTACGAGCAGTACTTC; CDR3aa: CASSYPGAGTYEQYF
abundance: few; j_gene: TRBJ2-3; d_gene: TRBD2; v_gene: TRBV6-1; CDR3nt: TGTGCCTTTGGGGAGAGCGGGGGAGGCCCAGATACGCAGTATTTT; CDR3aa: CAFGESGGGPDTQYF
abundance: few; j_gene: TRBJ2-1; d_gene: .; v_gene: TRBV6-1; CDR3nt: TGTGCCAGCAGGGAGGAAGGGGGCTCCTACAATGAGCAGTTCTTC; CDR3aa: CASREEGGSYNEQFF
abundance: few; j_gene: TRBJ2-3; d_gene: .; v_gene: TRBV7-9; CDR3nt: TGTGCCATCAACTACCGGGACAACACAGATACGCAGTATTTT; CDR3aa: CAINYRDNTDTQYF
abundance: .; j_gene: TRBJ1-1; d_gene: .; v_gene: TRBV13; CDR3nt: TGTGCCAGCAGCTTGGAGAGGACTGAAGCTTTCTTT; CDR3aa: CASSLERTEAFF
abundance: few; j_gene: TRBJ2-2; d_gene: TRBD1; v_gene: TRBV11-2; CDR3nt: TGTGCCAGCAGCCCGCGGACAGGGACGTCCACCGGGGAGCTGTTTTTT; CDR3aa: CASSPRTGTSTGELFF
abundance: few; j_gene: TRBJ2-3; d_gene: .; v_gene: TRBV6-4; CDR3nt: TGTGCCAGCAGTGAGGGGCCGGCTAGCGGCACAGATACGCAGTATTTT; CDR3aa: CASSEGPASGTDTQYF